Listed here are 10 T cell receptor beta chains from one sample, sequenced in a study of OX40 agonist ivuxolimab in advanced cancers. Profiled with immunoSEQ multiplex PCR; TCRdb holds only in-frame clones, not every one. The sample holds tens of thousands of clones, around 83% seen once. The input for sequencing was CD4+ or CD8+ T cells sorted from blood, taken in a trial of the OX40 agonist ivuxolimab. These receptor sequences come from an adult with an advanced solid tumor such as melanoma, head and neck, liver or kidney cancer.

This rearrangement joins TRBV19 to TRBJ2-3; TRBD1 matches at 7 bases. CDR3 size: 14 residues. Germline loops: CDR1 LNHDA, CDR2 SQIVND (reference sequence). V dropped 9 bases and J dropped 4; count of bases not matched to a gene: 10. The CDR3 DNA sequence: TGTGCCAGCAACCGCGACAGGGAACCAGATACGCAGTATTTT. It specifies CASNRDREPDTQYF.

The chain couples TRBV28 to TRBJ1-1; possible D gene TRBD1, 5 bases. V shed 2 bases and J shed 6 bases, with 19 bases lying between them. The CDR3 loop spans 16 amino acids. The germline gives CDR1 MDHEN, CDR2 SYDVKM. The CDR3 region is CASSLVGPRGFSEAFF. The CDR3 DNA reads TGTGCCAGCAGTTTAGTGGGGCCCCGCGGGTTTTCTGAAGCTTTCTTT.

This chain uses TRBV11-3 with TRBJ1-2; no definite D call. Trimming took 5 bases from V and 4 from J, leaving 14 bases between them. Germline CDR1 is SGHNT and CDR2 is YENEEA. The CDR3 loop spans 14 amino acids. The CDR3 DNA follows: TGTGCCAGCAGCCCACAAGACAAGATCTATGGCTACACCTTC. Residues: CASSPQDKIYGYTF. The full variable domain, in which reference TRBV11-3 and TRBJ1-2 provide the parts outside the CDR3, is EAGVVQSPRYKIIEKKQPVAFWCNPISGHNTLYWYLQNLGQGPELLIRYENEEAVDDSQLPKDRFSAERLKGVDSTLKIQPAELGDSAVYLCASSPQDKIYGYTFGSGTRLTVV.

The chain joins TRBV6-5 to TRBJ1-2; D is ambiguous. V lost 2 bases to trimming and J lost 4 bases, with 11 bases between them. The CDR3 is 14 amino acids. Germline CDR1 and CDR2: MNHEY and SVGAGI. The CDR3 is CASSYGPTPYGYTF. CDR3 DNA: TGTGCCAGCAGTTACGGCCCTACCCCCTATGGCTACACCTTC.

The chain couples TRBV29-1 to TRBJ2-3; D is ambiguous. Germline lookup yields CDR1 SQVTM and CDR2 ANQGSEA. With 4 bases removed from V and 1 base from J, the gap between germline ends came to 9 bases. CDR3 length: 13 amino acids. The CDR3 is CSVGWSRTDTQYF. CDR3 bases: TGCAGCGTTGGGTGGAGTCGCACAGATACGCAGTATTTT.

The chain employs TRBV28 and TRBJ2-5, with D uncertain. Germline assignment: CDR1 MDHEN and CDR2 SYDVKM. The CDR3 is 12 amino acids. With 4 bases removed from V and 6 bases from J, the gap between germline ends came to 9 bases. CDR3 coding DNA: TGTGCCAGCAGTTATCAAATTCAGACCCAGTACTTC. Its protein product is CASSYQIQTQYF.

The chain recombines TRBV25-1 with TRBJ1-6; D remains ambiguous. V shed 4 bases and J shed 14 bases, with 12 bases lying between them. The CDR3 has 12 amino acids. Germline V gives CDR1 MGHDK, CDR2 SYGVNS. CDR3 bases: TGTGCCAGCAGTGTGACCCCAACTACCCTCCACTTT. It encodes CASSVTPTTLHF.

V usage is TRBV6-4 and J usage is TRBJ2-3; tentatively, D is TRBD2 (5 bases). The V gene's germline CDR1 is MRHNA and CDR2 SNTAGT. V was clipped by 5 bases and J by 4 bases, with 22 bases between them. This CDR3 is 17 amino acids long. The DNA of the CDR3 is TGTGCCAGCAGTTTTCGTCAAGGTGGGGTGCGGGCAGATACGCAGTATTTT. It codes for CASSFRQGGVRADTQYF.

The CDR3 is CASSLARLNYGYTF. In DNA form, the CDR3 reads TGTGCCAGCAGCTTGGCGCGGCTTAACTATGGCTACACCTTC. The rearrangement uses TRBV5-6 and TRBJ1-2; D uncertain. V lost 0 bases, J lost 1 base, and 7 bases lay in between. The CDR3 spans 14 residues. Germline V CDR1 and CDR2: SGHDT, YYEEEE.

The CDR3 DNA reads as TGCGCCAGCAGCTGGACTAGCCCAGGGGATGAGCAGTTCTTC. It encodes CASSWTSPGDEQFF. J is TRBJ2-1 and V is TRBV5-1; TRBD2 matches 8 bases. The CDR3 spans 14 residues. Germline V lookup: CDR1 SGHRS, CDR2 YFSETQ. V lost 3 bases to trimming and J lost 8 bases; unmatched junction nucleotides: 7. Full variable domain (rest looked up from reference TRBV5-1 and TRBJ2-1): KAGVTQTPRYLIKTRGQQVTLSCSPISGHRSVSWYQQTPGQGLQFLFEYFSETQRNKGNFPGRFSGRQFSNSRSEMNVSTLELGDSALYLCASSWTSPGDEQFFGPGTRLTVL.